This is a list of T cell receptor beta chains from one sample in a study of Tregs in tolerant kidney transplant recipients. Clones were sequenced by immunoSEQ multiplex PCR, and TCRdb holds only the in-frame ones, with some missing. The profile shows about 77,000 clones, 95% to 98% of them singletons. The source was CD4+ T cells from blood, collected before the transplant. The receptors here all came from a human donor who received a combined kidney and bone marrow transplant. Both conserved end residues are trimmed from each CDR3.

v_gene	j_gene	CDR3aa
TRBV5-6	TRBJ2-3	ASSLLAGVDTQY
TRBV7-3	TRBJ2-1	ASSLTAAREQF
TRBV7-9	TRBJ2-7	ASPYSADRGHEQY
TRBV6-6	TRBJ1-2	ASSPGSGNYGYT
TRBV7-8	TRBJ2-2	ASSQGHQGRSNTGELF
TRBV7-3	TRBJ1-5	ASSPDSEQPQH
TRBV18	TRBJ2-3	ASSPPGSSTDTQY
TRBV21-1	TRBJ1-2	ASSLIGEVNYGYT
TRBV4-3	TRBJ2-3	ASSQLGITDTQY
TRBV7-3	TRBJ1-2	ASSQSTGDNGYT